Included here is one TCR beta chain sequence, with context. Its antigen is not identified. The entry originates in a study of cytomegalovirus exposure and HLA in healthy donors. The PCR made use of 60 Vbeta and 13 Jbeta primers. Profiling relied on immunoSEQ multiplex PCR, and the TCRdb table lists in-frame clones only, not all of them. The sample records around 65,000 clones, about 80% being singletons. It was healthy bone marrow donors who served as donors. Whole-study findings and limits: In a later analysis, a genetic analysis reported fewer productive-TCR N-insertions in an Asian-associated ancestry cluster than the cohort average. Usually a TCR sequence was rare, but some public TCRs were found in many donors. In a later analysis, most CMV-associated TCR beta chains appeared HLA-restricted.

The CDR3 runs 14 residues. Germline V CDR1 and CDR2: SGHRS, YFSETQ. This TCR was recovered from a man aged 50 to 59 in good health and CMV-seropositive. This rearrangement joins TRBV5-1 to TRBJ2-2; 7 bases match TRBD1. Judging by the DNA end, TRBJ1-1 fits better; the J call may be wrong. The sequenced material came from PBMCs. The CDR3 loop reads CASSWTGSNTEAFF. The CDR3 DNA is TGCGCCAGCAGTTGGACAGGAAGTAACACTGAAGCTTTCTTT.